The entry below gives a single T cell receptor beta chain sequence along with its context. No antigen is known for it. This sample was included in a study of cytomegalovirus exposure and HLA in healthy donors. Findings of the study overall: Overall, approximately 180 TCR beta chains were annotated as cytomegalovirus-associated. Reported findings show TCR beta sequences accurately forecast HLA-A and HLA-B alleles in most subjects.

CDR1 SNHLY and CDR2 FYNNEI come from the germline V gene. This CDR3 has 13 amino acids. Trimming shortened V by 6 bases and J by 5 bases, and 14 bases separated the two germline ends. PCR was performed using 60 Vbeta and 13 Jbeta primers. The table came from immunoSEQ multiplex PCR; TCRdb's copy has only in-frame clones and leaves some out. The sample contains over 120,000 clones, 60% to 85% of which appear only once. Sequencing was performed on PBMCs. V usage is TRBV2 and J usage is TRBJ2-7, with D perhaps TRBD1 (6 bases). The TCR sequence derives from a man aged 25-45 years in good health and CMV-seronegative. The CDR3 region is CASRVDRIDEQYF. DNA of the CDR3: TGTGCCAGCAGGGTGGACAGAATAGACGAGCAGTACTTC. The variable domain in full, completed from reference TRBV2 and TRBJ2-7, reads EPEVTQTPSHQVTQMGQEVILRCVPISNHLYFYWYRQILGQKVEFLVSFYNNEISEKSEIFDDQFSVERPDGSNFTLKIRSTKLEDSAMYFCASRVDRIDEQYFGPGTRLTVT.